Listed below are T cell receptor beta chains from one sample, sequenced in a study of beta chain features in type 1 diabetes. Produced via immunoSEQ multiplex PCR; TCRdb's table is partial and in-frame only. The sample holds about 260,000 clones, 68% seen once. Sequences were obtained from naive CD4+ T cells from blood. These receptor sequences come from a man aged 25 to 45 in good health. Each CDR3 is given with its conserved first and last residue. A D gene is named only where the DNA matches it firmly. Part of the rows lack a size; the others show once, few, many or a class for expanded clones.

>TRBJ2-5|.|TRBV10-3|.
TGTGCCATCAGTGAAATCGGGCCGGAGAGGGGGACCCAGTACTTC
CAISEIGPERGTQYF
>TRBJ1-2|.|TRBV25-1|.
TGTGCCAGCAGTGAAACTTGGGACTATGGCTACACCTTC
CASSETWDYGYTF
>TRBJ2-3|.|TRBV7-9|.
TGTGCCAGCAGCCCTCTCAGCACAGATACGCAGTATTTT
CASSPLSTDTQYF
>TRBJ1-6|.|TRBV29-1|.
TGCAGCGTGGGGAGCTCCTATAATTCACCCCTCCACTTT
CSVGSSYNSPLHF
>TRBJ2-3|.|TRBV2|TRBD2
TGTGCCAGCAGCATAGGGACTAGCGGCCACACAGATACGCAGTATTTT
CASSIGTSGHTDTQYF
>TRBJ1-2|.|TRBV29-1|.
TGCAGCGTTGGACAGCTTTTAAACTATGGCTACACCTTC
CSVGQLLNYGYTF
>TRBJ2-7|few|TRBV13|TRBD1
TGTGCCAGCAGCTTAACGGGACAGAGCTCCTACGAGCAGTACTTC
CASSLTGQSSYEQYF
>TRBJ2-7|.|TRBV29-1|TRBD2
TGCAGCGTTGAAGGAGGAGCGGGGTTCTACGAGCAGTACTTC
CSVEGGAGFYEQYF
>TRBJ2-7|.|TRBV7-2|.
TGTGCCAGCAGCTTAGTGAAAAACTCGGCCTACGAGCAGTACTTC
CASSLVKNSAYEQYF
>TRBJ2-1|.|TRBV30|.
TGTGCCTGGAGCCCGGCCTACAATGAGCAGTTCTTC
CAWSPAYNEQFF
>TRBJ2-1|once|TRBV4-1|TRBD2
TGCGCCAGCAGCCAAGGACTAGCCGGCAATGAGCAGTTCTTC
CASSQGLAGNEQFF
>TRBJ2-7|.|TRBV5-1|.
TGCGCCAGCAGCTTGGGGGGAACCTACGAGCAGTACTTC
CASSLGGTYEQYF
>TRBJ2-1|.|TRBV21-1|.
TGTGCCAGCACCGCGTCGAGCGGGAGAAAACATGAGCAGTTCTTC
CASTASSGRKHEQFF
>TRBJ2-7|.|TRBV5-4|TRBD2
TGTGCCAGCGTCCAAGCGGGAGGGACCTACGAGCAGTACTTC
CASVQAGGTYEQYF
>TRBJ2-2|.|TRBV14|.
TGTGCCAGCAGCCGAATGAACACCGGGGAGCTGTTTTTT
CASSRMNTGELFF
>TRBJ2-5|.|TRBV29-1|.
TGCAGCGTTGAAAGCCAGACAGGAGAGACCCAGTACTTC
CSVESQTGETQYF
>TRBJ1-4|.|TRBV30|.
TGTGCCTGGAGTTCATTGGATGAAAAACTGTTTTTT
CAWSSLDEKLFF
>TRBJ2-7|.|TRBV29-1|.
TGCAGCGTTGAAGAGGCAGGAGGCTACGAGCAGTACTTC
CSVEEAGGYEQYF
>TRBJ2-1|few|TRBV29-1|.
TGCAGCGTTGTTCGGCCAAACGGTTACAATGAGCAGTTCTTC
CSVVRPNGYNEQFF
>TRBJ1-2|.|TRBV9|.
TGTGCCAGCAGCGTAGGAGGACAGTCTAACTATGGCTACACCTTC
CASSVGGQSNYGYTF
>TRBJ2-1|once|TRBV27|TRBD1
TGTGCCAGCACCCGGGACAGAAGCTACAATGAGCAGTTCTTC
CASTRDRSYNEQFF
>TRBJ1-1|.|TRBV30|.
TGTGCCTGGAGTTTTGGAGGGGCTGGGAACACTGAAGCTTTCTTT
CAWSFGGAGNTEAFF
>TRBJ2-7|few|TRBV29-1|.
TGCAGCGTTGAAGGACGGGACCATAGAAGTCGCGAGCAGTACTTC
CSVEGRDHRSREQYF
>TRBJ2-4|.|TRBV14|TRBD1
TGTGCCAGCAGCTCGTGGACAGGAGAAAACATTCAGTACTTC
CASSSWTGENIQYF
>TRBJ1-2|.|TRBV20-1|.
TGCAGTGCTAGATCCGATGGCTACACCTTC
CSARSDGYTF
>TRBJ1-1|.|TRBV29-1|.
TGCAGCGCCTCAGAAACTGAAGCTTTCTTT
CSASETEAFF
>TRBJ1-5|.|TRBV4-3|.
TGCGCCAGCAGCCAAGATCAAGGCTCGGATCAGCCCCAGCATTTT
CASSQDQGSDQPQHF
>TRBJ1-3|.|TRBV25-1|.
TGTGCCAGCAGTGTGAACTCTGGAAACACCATATATTTT
CASSVNSGNTIYF
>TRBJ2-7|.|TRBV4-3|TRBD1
TGCGCCAGCAGCCAAGATGGGACAGAACACTACGAGCAGTACTTC
CASSQDGTEHYEQYF
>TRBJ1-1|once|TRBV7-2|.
TGTGCCAGCAGCTTAGCAGGAGGGCTTATGAACACTGAAGCTTTCTTT
CASSLAGGLMNTEAFF
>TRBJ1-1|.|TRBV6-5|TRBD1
TGTGCCAGCCGTGGGACAGGGAACACTGAAGCTTTCTTT
CASRGTGNTEAFF
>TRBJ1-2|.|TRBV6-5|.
TGTGCCAGCAACCGACAGGAATTGAATGGCTACACCTTC
CASNRQELNGYTF
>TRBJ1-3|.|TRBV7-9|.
TGTGCCAGCAGCTCCGGACAAAGCTCTGGAAACACCATATATTTT
CASSSGQSSGNTIYF
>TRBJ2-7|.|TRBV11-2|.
TGTGCCAGCAGCTTACCGGGCGAGCAGTACTTC
CASSLPGEQYF
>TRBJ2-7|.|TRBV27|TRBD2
TGTGCCAGCAGTCTCCGGCCCAGCCCTAGCGGGGTCTCGGGTGAGCAGTACTTC
CASSLRPSPSGVSGEQYF
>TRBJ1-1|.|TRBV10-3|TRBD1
TGTGCCAGCGCGGGACAGCTGAACACTGAAGCTTTCTTT
CASAGQLNTEAFF
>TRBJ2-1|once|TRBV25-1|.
TGTGCCAGCAGTGTCCTCGTGAGCTCCTACAATGAGCAGTTCTTC
CASSVLVSSYNEQFF
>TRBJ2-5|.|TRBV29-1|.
TGCAGCGTTATCCGGGGCCAAGAGACCCAGTACTTC
CSVIRGQETQYF
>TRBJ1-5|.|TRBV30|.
TGTGCCTGGAGTGGAGGGACGGGCAATCAGCCCCAGCATTTT
CAWSGGTGNQPQHF
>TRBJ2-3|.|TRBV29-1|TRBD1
TGCAGCGTAGGGACAGGGAGGGATACGCAGTATTTT
CSVGTGRDTQYF
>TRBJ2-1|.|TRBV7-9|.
TGTGCCAGCAGCTTAGAGGGGCATGAGCAGTTCTTC
CASSLEGHEQFF
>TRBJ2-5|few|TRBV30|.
TGTGCCTGGAGTGTCGGGGAGACCCAGTACTTC
CAWSVGETQYF
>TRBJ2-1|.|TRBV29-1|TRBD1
TGCAGCGTTGAATCAGGGACAGGGAATAAGCAGTTCTTC
CSVESGTGNKQFF
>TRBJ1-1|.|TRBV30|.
TGTGCCTGGGCCCTGACGGGGAACACTGAAGCTTTCTTT
CAWALTGNTEAFF
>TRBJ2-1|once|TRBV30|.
TGTGCCTGGAGTGTTAACAGATACAATGAGCAGTTCTTC
CAWSVNRYNEQFF
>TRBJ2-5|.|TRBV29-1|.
TGCAGCGTTGGGGTCAAAGAGACCCAGTACTTC
CSVGVKETQYF
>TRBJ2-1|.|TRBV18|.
TGTGCCAGCTCACCGGCTAGAGATGAGCAGTTCTTC
CASSPARDEQFF
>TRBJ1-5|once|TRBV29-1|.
TGCAGCGTTGGCCACAGTTTGGGTCAGCCCCAGCATTTT
CSVGHSLGQPQHF
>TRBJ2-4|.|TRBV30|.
TGCCATATTAGACAGCACATTCAGTACTTC
CHIRQHIQYF
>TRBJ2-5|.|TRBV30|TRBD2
TGTGCCTGGAGTGCGGGACTAGCGGGGCAAGAGACCCAGTACTTC
CAWSAGLAGQETQYF
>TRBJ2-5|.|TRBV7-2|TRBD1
TGTGCCAGCAGCTTAGACAGGGGCCCCCAAGAGACCCAGTACTTC
CASSLDRGPQETQYF
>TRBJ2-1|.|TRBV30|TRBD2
TGTGCCTGGAGTGATCCGGGACTAGGCAATCATGAGCAGTTCTTC
CAWSDPGLGNHEQFF
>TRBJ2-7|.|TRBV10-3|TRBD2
TGTGCCATCAGCGGGGGATCGGGACTAGACGGGTACGAGCAGTACTTC
CAISGGSGLDGYEQYF